This T cell receptor beta chain was identified during a study of CD4+ T cells in melanoma. Points on this clone: Its antigen is currently unknown.

There are 15 residues in the CDR3. J was trimmed by 9 bases and V by 6 bases; bases with no gene match: 12. CDR1 and CDR2 (germline): MDHEN, SYDVKM. Overall study results and limits: Diverse differentiation states were reported for melanoma neoantigen-specific CD4+ T cells. A reported correlation linked neoantigen-specific CD4+ T cells to CD8+, macrophage and B cell function.

Assay: immunoSEQ multiplex PCR; the TCRdb copy retains only in-frame clones and omits some. The sample lists around 100,000 clones, roughly 90% occurring once. The rearrangement links TRBV28 to TRBJ2-1; 9 nucleotides align to TRBD1. Sequencing input: peripheral blood. The receptor was isolated from a human donor with melanoma. The CDR3 is CASSFRDRASSEQFF. CDR3 DNA sequence: TGTGCCAGCAGCTTCCGGGACAGGGCCAGCAGTGAGCAGTTCTTC. Full variable domain (missing parts from reference TRBV28 and TRBJ2-1): DVKVTQSSRYLVKRTGEKVFLECVQDMDHENMFWYRQDPGLGLRLIYFSYDVKMKEKGDIPEGYSVSREKKERFSLILESASTNQTSMYLCASSFRDRASSEQFFGPGTRLTVL.